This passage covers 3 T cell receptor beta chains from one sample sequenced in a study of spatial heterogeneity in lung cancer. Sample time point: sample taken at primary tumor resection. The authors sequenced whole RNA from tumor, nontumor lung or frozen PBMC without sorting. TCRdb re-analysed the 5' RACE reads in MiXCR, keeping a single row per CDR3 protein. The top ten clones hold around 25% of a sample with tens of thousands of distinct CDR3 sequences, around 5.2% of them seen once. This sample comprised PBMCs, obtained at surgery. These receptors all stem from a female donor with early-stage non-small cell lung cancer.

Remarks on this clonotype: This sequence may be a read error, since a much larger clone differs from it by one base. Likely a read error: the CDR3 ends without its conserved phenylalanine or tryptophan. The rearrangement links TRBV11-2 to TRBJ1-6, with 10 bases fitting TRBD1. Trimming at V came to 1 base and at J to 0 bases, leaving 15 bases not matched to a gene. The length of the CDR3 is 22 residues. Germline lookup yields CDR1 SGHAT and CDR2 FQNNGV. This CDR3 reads CASSLVLDRDRGRSSYNSPLHS. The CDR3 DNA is TGTGCCAGCAGCTTAGTCCTGGACCGGGACAGGGGAAGGAGCTCCTATAATTCACCCCTCCACTCT.

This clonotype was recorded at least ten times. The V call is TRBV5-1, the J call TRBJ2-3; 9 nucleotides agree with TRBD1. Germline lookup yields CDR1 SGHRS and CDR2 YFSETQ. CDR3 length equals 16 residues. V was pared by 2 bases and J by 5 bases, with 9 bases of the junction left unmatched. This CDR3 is CASSFPTGQGGDTQYF. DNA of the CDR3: TGCGCCAGCAGCTTCCCGACGGGACAGGGAGGAGATACGCAGTATTTT.

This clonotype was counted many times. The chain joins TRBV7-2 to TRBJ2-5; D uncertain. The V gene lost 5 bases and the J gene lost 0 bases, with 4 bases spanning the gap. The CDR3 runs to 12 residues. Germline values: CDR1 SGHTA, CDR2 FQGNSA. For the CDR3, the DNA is TGTGCCAGCAGCGAGTACCAAGAGACCCAGTACTTC. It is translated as CASSEYQETQYF. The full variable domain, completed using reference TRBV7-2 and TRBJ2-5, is GAGVSQSPSNKVTEKGKDVELRCDPISGHTALYWYRQSLGQGLEFLIYFQGNSAPDKSGLPSDRFSAERTGGSVSTLTIQRTQQEDSAVYLCASSEYQETQYFGPGTRLLVL.